By its share, the clone carrying this T cell receptor beta chain is medium-sized (0.01 to 0.1%). The target antigen is unknown. The data were obtained in a study of sequential checkpoint blockade in melanoma. At the level of the study: Matched biopsies came pretreatment and at week 13 for twenty-two patients. General study results and limits: Rising tumor T-cell fraction and clonality meant about 30 times likelier benefit.

Described treatment: randomized to nivolumab then ipilimumab (arm A) or the reverse (arm B). None of the patients previously received DNA-damaging chemotherapy. The CDR3 spans 15 residues. Per germline, CDR1 SGHNT and CDR2 YENEEA. Trimming took 7 bases from V and 6 from J; bases not matched to a gene: 8. Here immunoSEQ multiplex PCR was the method, and the copy in TCRdb shows in-frame clones only, minus some. The sample records about 4,200 clones, about 25% being singletons. The sequence derives from a human donor with melanoma. The genes are TRBV11-3 and TRBJ2-1, with 11 bases aligning to TRBD2. The specimen was tumor tissue (inferred from file names), collected from a patient given nivolumab and ipilimumab in sequence. Here the CDR3 reads CASNPSSGGLNEQFF. CDR3 bases: TGTGCCAGCAACCCGTCTAGCGGGGGGCTCAATGAGCAGTTCTTC.